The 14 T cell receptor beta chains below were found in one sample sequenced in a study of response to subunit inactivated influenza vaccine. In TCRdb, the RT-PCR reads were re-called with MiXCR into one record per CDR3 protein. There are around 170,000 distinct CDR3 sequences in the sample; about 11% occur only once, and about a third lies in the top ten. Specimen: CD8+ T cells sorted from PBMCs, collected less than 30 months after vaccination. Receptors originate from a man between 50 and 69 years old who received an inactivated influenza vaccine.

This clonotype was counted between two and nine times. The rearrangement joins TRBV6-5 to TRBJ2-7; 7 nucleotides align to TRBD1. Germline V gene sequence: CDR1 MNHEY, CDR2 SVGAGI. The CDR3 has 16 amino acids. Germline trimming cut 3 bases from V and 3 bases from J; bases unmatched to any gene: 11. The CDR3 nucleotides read TGTGCCAGCAGTTATGGGACAGTCGTGTTAATCTACGAGCAGTACTTC. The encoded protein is CASSYGTVVLIYEQYF.

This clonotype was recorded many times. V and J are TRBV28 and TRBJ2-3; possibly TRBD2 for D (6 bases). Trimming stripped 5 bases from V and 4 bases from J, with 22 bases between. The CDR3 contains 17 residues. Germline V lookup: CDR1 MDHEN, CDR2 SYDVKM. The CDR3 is CASSTYRDSAGPDTQYF. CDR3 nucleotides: TGTGCCAGCAGTACATACCGGGACTCGGCGGGCCCAGATACGCAGTATTTT. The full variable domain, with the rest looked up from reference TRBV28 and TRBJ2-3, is DVKVTQSSRYLVKRTGEKVFLECVQDMDHENMFWYRQDPGLGLRLIYFSYDVKMKEKGDIPEGYSVSREKKERFSLILESASTNQTSMYLCASSTYRDSAGPDTQYFGPGTRLTVL.

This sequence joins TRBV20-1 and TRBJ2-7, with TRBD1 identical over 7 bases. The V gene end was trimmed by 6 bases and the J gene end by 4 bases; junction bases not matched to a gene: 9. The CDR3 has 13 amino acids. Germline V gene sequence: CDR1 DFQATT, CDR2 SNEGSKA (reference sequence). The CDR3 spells CSARGQRSYEQYF. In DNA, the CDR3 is TGCAGTGCCCGGGGACAGAGATCTTACGAGCAGTACTTC.

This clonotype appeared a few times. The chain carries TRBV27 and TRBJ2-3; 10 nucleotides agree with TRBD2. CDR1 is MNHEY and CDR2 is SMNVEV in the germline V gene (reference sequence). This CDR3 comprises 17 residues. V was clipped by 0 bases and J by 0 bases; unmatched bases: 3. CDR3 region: CASSLSTSGISTDTQYF. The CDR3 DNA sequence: TGTGCCAGCAGTTTATCTACTAGCGGGATTAGCACAGATACGCAGTATTTT.

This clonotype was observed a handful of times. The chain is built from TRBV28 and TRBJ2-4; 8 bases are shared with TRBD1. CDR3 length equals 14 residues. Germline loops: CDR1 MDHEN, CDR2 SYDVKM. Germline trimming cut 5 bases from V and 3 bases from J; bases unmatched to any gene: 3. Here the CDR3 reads CASSHTGGKNIQYF. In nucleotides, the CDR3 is TGTGCCAGCAGTCACACAGGGGGCAAAAACATTCAGTACTTC.

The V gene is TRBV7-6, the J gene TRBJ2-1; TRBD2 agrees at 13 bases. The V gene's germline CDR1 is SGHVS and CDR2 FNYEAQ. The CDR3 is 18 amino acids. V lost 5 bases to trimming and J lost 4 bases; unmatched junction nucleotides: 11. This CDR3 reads CASSKGFQGLAGYNEQFF. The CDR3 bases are TGTGCCAGCAGCAAAGGGTTCCAGGGACTAGCGGGATACAATGAGCAGTTCTTC.

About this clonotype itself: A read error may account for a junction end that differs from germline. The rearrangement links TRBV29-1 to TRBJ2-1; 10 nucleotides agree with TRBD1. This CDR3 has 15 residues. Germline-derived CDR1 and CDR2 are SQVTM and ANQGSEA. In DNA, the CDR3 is TGCAGCGTAGTTGGGGGGGACAGGGGAGCCAATGAGCGGTTCTTC. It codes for CSVVGGDRGANERFF.

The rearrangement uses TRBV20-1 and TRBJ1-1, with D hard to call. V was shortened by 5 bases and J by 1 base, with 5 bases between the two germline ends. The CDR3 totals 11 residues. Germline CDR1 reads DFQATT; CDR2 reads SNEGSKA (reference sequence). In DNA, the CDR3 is TGCAGTGCTCAAAGGAACACTGAAGCTTTCTTT. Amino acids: CSAQRNTEAFF.

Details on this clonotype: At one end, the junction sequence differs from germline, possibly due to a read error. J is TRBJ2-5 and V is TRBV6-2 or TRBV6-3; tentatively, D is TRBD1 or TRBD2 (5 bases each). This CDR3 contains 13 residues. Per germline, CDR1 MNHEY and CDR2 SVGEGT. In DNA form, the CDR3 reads TGTGCCAGCAGTTACTCGGGGGATGAGACCCAGAACTTC. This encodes CASSYSGDETQNF.

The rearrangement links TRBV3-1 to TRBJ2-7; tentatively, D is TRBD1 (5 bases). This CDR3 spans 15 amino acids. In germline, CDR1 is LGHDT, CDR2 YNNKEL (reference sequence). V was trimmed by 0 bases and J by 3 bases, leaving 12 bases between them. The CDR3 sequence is CASSQDRQLIYEQYF. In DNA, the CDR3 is TGTGCCAGCAGCCAAGATCGACAGCTCATCTACGAGCAGTACTTC.

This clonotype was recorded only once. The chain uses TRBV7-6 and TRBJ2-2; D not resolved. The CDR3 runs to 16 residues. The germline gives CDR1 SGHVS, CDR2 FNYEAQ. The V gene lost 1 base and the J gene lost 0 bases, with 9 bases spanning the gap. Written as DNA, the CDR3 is TGTGCCAGCAGCTTAGAGCCGGGCCCGAACACCGGGGAGCTGTTTTTT. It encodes CASSLEPGPNTGELFF.

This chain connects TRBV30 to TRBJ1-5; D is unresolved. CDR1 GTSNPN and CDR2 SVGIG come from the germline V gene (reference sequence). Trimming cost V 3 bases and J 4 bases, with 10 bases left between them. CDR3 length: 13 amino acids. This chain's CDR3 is CAWSSYRNQPQHF. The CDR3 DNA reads TGTGCCTGGAGCTCCTACAGAAATCAGCCCCAGCATTTT.

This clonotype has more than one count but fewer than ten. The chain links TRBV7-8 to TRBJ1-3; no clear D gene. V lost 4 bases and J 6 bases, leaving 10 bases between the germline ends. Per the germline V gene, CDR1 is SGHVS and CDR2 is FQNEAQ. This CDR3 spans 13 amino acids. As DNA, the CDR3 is TGTGCCAGCAGCTCGGGCAGTCTAAACACCATATATTTT. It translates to CASSSGSLNTIYF.

CDR3 in amino acids: CASSLSHQGLANVLTF. CDR3 DNA sequence: TGTGCCAGCAGCTTATCCCACCAGGGGTTGGCCAACGTCCTGACTTTC. This rearrangement joins TRBV7-9 to TRBJ2-6, with D possibly being TRBD1 (6 bases). The CDR3 has 16 amino acids. Germline CDR1 and CDR2: SEHNR and FQNEAQ (reference sequence). Trimming cost V 2 bases and J 6 bases, with 14 bases left between them.